This T cell receptor beta chain was found in a study of blood T cells in healthy people across ages. Using a J-beta primer mix together with a sample-barcoded 5' primer, a second PCR was run for roughly 6 to 12 cycles. Each CDR3 protein is one row after TCRdb ran MiXCR on the 5' RACE reads. The sample includes about 1.7 million distinct CDR3 sequences, roughly 30% of them seen just once. The germline V gene encodes CDR1 SGHTA and CDR2 FQGNSA. The CDR3 spans 12 residues. A remark on this clonotype: Its antigen is unknown. An end of the junction differs from the germline gene, which may be a read error.

Study-wide results and limits: Shifts in expanded clonotypes may have been confounded by donor CMV status, which was unknown.

Peripheral blood from each donor was collected in a volume of approximately 9.2 milliliters. This TCR derives from a woman in her twenties or thirties in good health. Sequencing was done on a sample of blood. The rearrangement uses TRBV7-2 and TRBJ2-1, with D tentatively TRBD2 (6 bases). The CDR3 coding sequence is TGTGCCAACAGCTTAGAACTAGCCAAACAGTTCTTC. Its protein is CANSLELAKQFF.